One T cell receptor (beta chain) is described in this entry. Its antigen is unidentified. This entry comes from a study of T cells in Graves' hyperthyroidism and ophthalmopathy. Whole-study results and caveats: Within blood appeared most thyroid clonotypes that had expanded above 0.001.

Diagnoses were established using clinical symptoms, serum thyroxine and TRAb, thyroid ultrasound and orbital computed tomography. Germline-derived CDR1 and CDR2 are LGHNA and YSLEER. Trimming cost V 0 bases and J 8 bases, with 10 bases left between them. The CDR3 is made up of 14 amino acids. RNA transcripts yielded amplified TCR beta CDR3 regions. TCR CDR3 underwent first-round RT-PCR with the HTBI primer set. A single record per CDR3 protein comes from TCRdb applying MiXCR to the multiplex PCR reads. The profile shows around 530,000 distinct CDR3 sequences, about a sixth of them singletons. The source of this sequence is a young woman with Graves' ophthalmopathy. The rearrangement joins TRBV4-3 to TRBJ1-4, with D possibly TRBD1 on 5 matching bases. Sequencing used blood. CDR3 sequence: CASSQDGTGEKLFF. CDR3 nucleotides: TGCGCCAGCAGCCAAGATGGGACGGGGGAAAAACTGTTTTTT.